A single sample is the source of the 13 T cell receptor beta chains below, sequenced in a study of tumor-infiltrating lymphocytes in primary liver carcinoma. The input was 450 to 500 ng total RNA; TCR beta cDNA was made from it with a constant-region primer. Slightly modified ARM-PCR with three nested multiplex PCR rounds yielded TCR beta libraries. Researchers ran the first two PCR rounds for approximately 10 cycles each with TRBV1-TRBV30 forward primers and a C-beta reverse primer. TCRdb reprocessed the multiplex PCR reads with MiXCR, giving one entry per CDR3 protein. Of about 120,000 distinct CDR3 sequences in the sample, 65% to 75% are singletons; the top ten hold roughly 8.1%. Scientists recovered RNA and DNA together from roughly 21-30 mg of unsorted bulk tissue. Sample: tumor-adjacent normal liver tissue. The receptors originated from a woman aged 55-75 years with primary liver carcinoma and hepatitis B virus infection.

With regard to this clonotype: Sequence at one end of the junction differs from germline and may be a read error. The V gene is TRBV11-2, the J gene TRBJ1-5; tentatively, D is TRBD1 (5 bases). CDR3 length: 14 amino acids. Germline values: CDR1 SGHAT, CDR2 FQNNGV. The CDR3 DNA is TGTGCCAGCAGCCCGACAGTGTCTGATCAGCCCCAATATTTT. Protein: CASSPTVSDQPQYF. The full variable domain, its missing parts supplied by reference TRBV11-2 and TRBJ1-5, is EAGVAQSPRYKIIEKRQSVAFWCNPISGHATLYWYQQILGQGPKLLIQFQNNGVVDDSQLPKDRFSAERLKGVDSTLKIQPAKLEDSAVYLCASSPTVSDQPQYFGDGTRLSIL.

A few counts support this clonotype. Given a much more abundant clone one base away, this may be a read error. The chain links TRBV6-5 to TRBJ2-7, with 7 bases identical to TRBD2. This CDR3 is built from 17 residues. Germline CDR1 is MNHEY and CDR2 is SVGAGI. Trimming removed 0 bases from V and 9 bases from J; junction bases left unmatched: 17. The CDR3 is CASSYSGGSPAVWGQYF. The CDR3 nucleotides read TGTGCCAGCAGTTACTCGGGAGGGTCGCCCGCGGTCTGGGGGCAGTACTTC.

This clonotype has a single count. The germline gene is not matched at one end of the junction; a read error may be the cause. The chain uses TRBV28 and TRBJ1-2, with TRBD1 matching 7 bases. The CDR3 has 16 amino acids. The V gene's germline CDR1 is MDHEN and CDR2 SYDVKM. CDR3 loop: CAGSSHRPGQADGYTF. The DNA of the CDR3 is TGTGCCGGCAGTTCCCATCGACCCGGACAGGCGGATGGCTACACCTTC.

This chain uses TRBV12-3 or TRBV12-4 with TRBJ1-1, with TRBD1 identical over 8 bases. V lost 9 bases and J lost 11; bases outside the gene matches: 11. CDR3 length equals 12 residues. CDR3 sequence: CARSTRGHKAFF. The CDR3 coding sequence is TGTGCCAGGAGTACCAGGGGGCACAAGGCTTTCTTT.

This clonotype was recorded only once. One junction end disagrees with the germline gene, perhaps due to a read error. J is TRBJ2-1 and V is TRBV29-1; D unresolved. CDR3 length: 16 residues. CDR1 is SQVTM and CDR2 is ANQGSEA in the germline V gene. The CDR3: CSAFLKGPLGYNEQLF. CDR3 nucleotides: TGCAGCGCCTTTTTGAAAGGGCCCCTGGGCTACAATGAGCAGCTCTTC.

Here the CDR3 reads CASNGSGLAGGKYEQYF. As DNA, the CDR3 is TGTGCCAGCAATGGAAGCGGACTAGCGGGAGGAAAATACGAGCAGTACTTC. The rearrangement uses TRBV2 and TRBJ2-7, with 14 bases identical to TRBD2. V shed 7 bases, J shed 4 bases, and the junction held 12 bases outside the gene matches. The CDR3 covers 17 residues. Germline assignment: CDR1 SNHLY and CDR2 FYNNEI.

A remark on this clonotype: The final CDR3 position lacks the conserved phenylalanine or tryptophan, pointing to a likely read error. This chain joins TRBV29-1 and TRBJ2-1; D may be TRBD1 (7 bases). This CDR3 contains 13 residues. Germline assignment: CDR1 SQVTM and CDR2 ANQGSEA. The germline V and J ends were trimmed by 4 bases and 6 bases, with 13 bases remaining between them. The CDR3 loop reads CSVAYRGGNEQFY. In DNA, the CDR3 is TGCAGCGTTGCATACAGGGGAGGCAATGAGCAGTTCTAC.

Of note for this clonotype: Here the CDR3 omits its conserved ending phenylalanine or tryptophan, so a read error is the likely source. The chain employs TRBV12-3 or TRBV12-4 and TRBJ1-1; 8 nucleotides line up with TRBD1. The CDR3 spans 14 residues. J gave up 6 bases and V 6 bases, and 9 bases lay outside the gene matches. The CDR3 loop is CASSPGQGNAEAFY. As DNA, the CDR3 is TGTGCCAGCAGCCCCGGACAGGGAAACGCTGAAGCTTTCTAT.

With respect to this clonotype: A read error is likely, as this CDR3 ends without the conserved phenylalanine or tryptophan. The chain recombines TRBV10-3 with TRBJ2-7; possibly TRBD2 for D (6 bases). V dropped 4 bases and J dropped 1 base, with 17 bases sitting between them. CDR3 length: 16 amino acids. Germline-derived CDR1 and CDR2 are ENHRY and SYGVKD. The CDR3 sequence is CAISVSILGGSYEQYL. The CDR3 DNA reads TGTGCCATCAGTGTGTCGATCCTCGGGGGTTCCTACGAGCAGTACCTC.

Ten or more counts support this clonotype. The chain joins TRBV29-1 to TRBJ2-3; no clear D gene. This CDR3 spans 14 amino acids. Trimming took 4 bases from V and 2 from J, leaving 13 bases between them. Looked up from germline, CDR1 is SQVTM and CDR2 is ANQGSEA. The CDR3 sequence is CSVAHQIHTDTQYF. The CDR3 region has the DNA TGCAGCGTTGCCCACCAAATCCACACAGATACGCAGTATTTT.

The rearrangement joins TRBV5-4 to TRBJ2-7, with 9 bases matching TRBD2. CDR1 is SGHNT and CDR2 is YYREEE in the germline V gene (reference sequence). This CDR3 contains 16 residues. Unmatched junction bases numbered 12, after V lost 4 bases and J lost 4 bases. CDR3 residues: CASSPQGGGRAYEQYF. CDR3 nucleotide sequence: TGTGCCAGCAGCCCACAGGGTGGCGGGAGGGCGTACGAGCAGTACTTC. The full variable domain, with the rest looked up from reference TRBV5-4 and TRBJ2-7, is ETGVTQSPTHLIKTRGQQVTLRCSSQSGHNTVSWYQQALGQGPQFIFQYYREEENGRGNFPPRFSGLQFPNYSSELNVNALELDDSALYLCASSPQGGGRAYEQYFGPGTRLTVT.

Comments on this clonotype: The conserved closing phenylalanine or tryptophan is absent in this CDR3, likely reflecting a read error. The rearrangement uses TRBV11-3 and TRBJ2-7; 11 bases align to TRBD2. The CDR3 sequence is 16 residues long. Germline trimming cut 7 bases from V and 4 bases from J; bases unmatched to any gene: 12. CDR1 and CDR2 from the germline V gene are SGHNT and YENEEA. Here the CDR3 reads CASNFELAGARYEQYY. The CDR3 DNA sequence: TGTGCCAGCAACTTTGAACTAGCGGGAGCAAGGTACGAGCAGTACTAC.

For this clonotype: At one boundary the junction diverges from the germline segment, which might be a read error. V gene TRBV11-2 combines with J gene TRBJ2-1, with TRBD1 as a possible D gene (6 bases). Per the germline V gene, CDR1 is SGHAT and CDR2 is FQNNGV. CDR3 length: 15 amino acids. The CDR3 DNA reads as TGTGCCAGCAGCATAGGGGGATTGGCCTACAATGAGCACTTCTTC. Translating gives CASSIGGLAYNEHFF.